This record covers a single T cell receptor (beta chain). After removal of 3 bases from V and 2 bases from J, the junction contained 5 bases not matched to a gene. Germline V CDR1 and CDR2: MNHEY, SMNVEV (reference sequence). The CDR3 extends over 17 amino acids. This sample stems from a study of technical replicates of blood from four donors. Data came from immunoSEQ multiplex PCR; TCRdb stores just in-frame clones and leaves some out. The sample includes 60,000 to 75,000 clones, around 87% of them seen just once. The receptor was isolated from a human donor in good health. Some clones in this sample may be carry-over from other donors' samples. Sequenced input: PBMCs. The chain is built from TRBV27 and TRBJ1-6; 9 bases agree with TRBD1. For the CDR3, the DNA is TGTGCCAGCAGTTTTAGACAGGGGGACACCTATAATTCACCCCTCCACTTT. Translated, it gives CASSFRQGDTYNSPLHF.